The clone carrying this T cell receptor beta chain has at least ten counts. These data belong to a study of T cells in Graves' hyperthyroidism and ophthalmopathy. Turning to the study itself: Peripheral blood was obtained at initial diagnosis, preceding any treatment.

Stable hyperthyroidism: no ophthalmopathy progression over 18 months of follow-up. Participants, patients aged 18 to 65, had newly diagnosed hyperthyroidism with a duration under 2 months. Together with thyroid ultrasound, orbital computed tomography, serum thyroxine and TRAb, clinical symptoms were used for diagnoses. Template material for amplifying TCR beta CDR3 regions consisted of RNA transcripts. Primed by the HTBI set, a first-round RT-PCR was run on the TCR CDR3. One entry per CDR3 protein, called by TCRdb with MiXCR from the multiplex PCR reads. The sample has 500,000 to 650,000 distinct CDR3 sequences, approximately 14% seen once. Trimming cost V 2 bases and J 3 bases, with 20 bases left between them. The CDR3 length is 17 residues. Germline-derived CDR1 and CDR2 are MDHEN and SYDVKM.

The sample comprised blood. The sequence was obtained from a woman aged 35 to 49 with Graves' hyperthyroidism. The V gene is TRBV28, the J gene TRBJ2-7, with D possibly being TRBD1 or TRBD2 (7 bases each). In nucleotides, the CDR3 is TGTGCCAGCAGTTTAGGTGGCGGGGGACAGAGAGACTACGAGCAGTACTTC. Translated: CASSLGGGGQRDYEQYF.